Listed here are 9 T cell receptor beta chains from one sample, sequenced in a study of T cell responses to AZD1222 COVID-19 vaccine. TCRdb's table, derived via immunoSEQ multiplex PCR, lists solely in-frame clones and lacks some. Of under 130,000 clones in the sample, approximately 88% are singletons; the top ten hold 20%. This specimen was peripheral blood, taken on day 0 of AZD1222 vaccination. Receptor source: an adult in good health.

This clone was seen a single time. The chain links TRBV7-8 to TRBJ1-2; 7 nucleotides line up with TRBD1. Unmatched junction bases numbered 2, after V lost 4 bases and J lost 6 bases. Germline V gene lookup returns CDR1 SGHVS and CDR2 FQNEAQ. The CDR3 has 12 amino acids. The CDR3, as DNA: TGTGCCAGCAGCTCCGACAGGGATGGCTACACCTTC. As protein: CASSSDRDGYTF. Together with reference TRBV7-8 and TRBJ1-2, the CDR3 gives the full variable domain: GAGVSQSPRYKVAKRGQDVALRCDPISGHVSLFWYQQALGQGPEFLTYFQNEAQLDKSGLPSDRFFAERPEGSVSTLKIQRTQQEDSAVYLCASSSDRDGYTFGSGTRLTVV.

V is TRBV7-2 and J is TRBJ2-1; TRBD2 is a possible D gene (6 bases). The V gene lost 5 bases and the J gene lost 5 bases, with 19 bases spanning the gap. The CDR3 is 16 residues long. The germline V gene encodes CDR1 SGHTA and CDR2 FQGNSA. The CDR3 coding sequence is TGTGCCAGCAGCCCGCCGGTCGGTAGCGGACACAATGAGCAGTTCTTC. Its translation is CASSPPVGSGHNEQFF.

This chain links TRBV5-4 with TRBJ2-7; D is ambiguous. Trimming took 2 bases from V and 0 from J, leaving 9 bases between them. The CDR3 consists of 14 residues. The germline CDR1 and CDR2 sequences are SGHNT and YYREEE (reference sequence). Here the CDR3 reads CASSFGISSYEQYF. The DNA for the CDR3 is TGTGCCAGCAGCTTTGGGATTAGCTCCTACGAGCAGTACTTC.

This chain links TRBV7-6 with TRBJ1-1; TRBD1 might be the D (6 bases). This CDR3 is 14 amino acids long. Trimming pared 0 bases from V and 2 bases from J, leaving 7 bases between. CDR1 SGHVS and CDR2 FNYEAQ come from the germline V gene. CDR3 nucleotide sequence: TGTGCCAGCAGCTTAGCGGGGGGCAACACTGAAGCTTTCTTT. Amino acid sequence: CASSLAGGNTEAFF.

The chain links TRBV6-2 or TRBV6-3 to TRBJ1-1, with D tentatively TRBD1 (5 bases). In germline, CDR1 is MNHEY, CDR2 SVGEGT. V was shortened by 5 bases and J by 1 base, with 14 bases between the two germline ends. CDR3 length: 15 residues. For the CDR3, the DNA is TGTGCCAGCAGTGATCAGTGGGGCAGGAACACTGAAGCTTTCTTT. Amino acids: CASSDQWGRNTEAFF.

This clone was recorded once. The chain carries TRBV5-1 and TRBJ1-5; no definite D call. The V end lost 0 bases, the J end lost 0 bases, and 7 bases lay between the germline ends. CDR1 and CDR2 from the germline V gene are SGHRS and YFSETQ. The CDR3 is 15 residues long. The CDR3 sequence: CASSLVPDSNQPQHF. DNA of the CDR3: TGCGCCAGCAGCTTGGTCCCGGATAGCAATCAGCCCCAGCATTTT.

This clone appeared a few times. The chain is built from TRBV7-2 and TRBJ2-3; D uncertain. The V gene lost 5 bases and the J gene lost 6 bases, with 15 bases spanning the gap. This CDR3 spans 14 amino acids. Germline values: CDR1 SGHTA, CDR2 FQGNSA. Here the CDR3 reads CASSHGLSGDTQYF. The CDR3 nucleotides read TGTGCCAGCAGCCACGGGCTTTCTGGGGATACGCAGTATTTT.

V gene TRBV4-3 combines with J gene TRBJ1-5; 10 bases are a match to TRBD1. Germline values: CDR1 LGHNA, CDR2 YSLEER. Germline trimming cut 4 bases from V and 6 bases from J; bases unmatched to any gene: 12. CDR3 length equals 17 residues. The CDR3 sequence is CASSPSPTGGSIQPQHF. Here the CDR3 DNA reads TGCGCCAGCAGCCCGAGCCCGACAGGGGGCTCAATTCAGCCCCAGCATTTT.

The chain has TRBV27 and TRBJ2-7; TRBD2 agrees at 7 bases. Germline lookup yields CDR1 MNHEY and CDR2 SMNVEV (reference sequence). CDR3 length: 14 residues. With V trimmed by 9 bases and J by 4 bases, 12 bases remained unmatched. CDR3 sequence: CASSPAGVLYEQYF. CDR3 nucleotide sequence: TGTGCCAGTTCCCCGGCGGGAGTTCTATACGAGCAGTACTTC.